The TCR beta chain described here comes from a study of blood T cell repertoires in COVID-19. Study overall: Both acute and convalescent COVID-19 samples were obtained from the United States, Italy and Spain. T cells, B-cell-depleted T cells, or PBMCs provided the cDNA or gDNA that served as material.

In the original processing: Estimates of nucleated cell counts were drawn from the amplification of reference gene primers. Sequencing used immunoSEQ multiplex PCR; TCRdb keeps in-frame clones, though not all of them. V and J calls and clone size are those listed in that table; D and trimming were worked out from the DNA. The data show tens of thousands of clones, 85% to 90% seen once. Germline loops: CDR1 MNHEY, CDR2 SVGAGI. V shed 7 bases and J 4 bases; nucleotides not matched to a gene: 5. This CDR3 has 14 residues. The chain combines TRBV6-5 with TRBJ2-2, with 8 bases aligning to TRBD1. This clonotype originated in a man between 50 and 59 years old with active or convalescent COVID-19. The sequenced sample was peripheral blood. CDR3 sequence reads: CASIWTGSTGELFF. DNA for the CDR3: TGTGCCAGCATTTGGACAGGGTCCACCGGGGAGCTGTTTTTT.